A selection of T cell receptor beta chains follows, all from one sample in a study of blood T cell repertoires in COVID-19. Sequenced by immunoSEQ multiplex PCR; TCRdb stores in-frame clones only, minus some. The sample has 130,000 or so clones; around 80% are singletons. The sequenced material came from peripheral blood. The receptors stem from a woman aged 55-75 years with acute or convalescent COVID-19. Each CDR3 is given with its conserved first and last residue. Fields, in order: J gene, D gene, V gene, clone size, CDR3 protein, CDR3 DNA. D genes are given only for firm matches. Clone size is given for some rows only: seen once, a few or many times, or a class if the clone is expanded.

TRBJ1-5 | - | TRBV12-3/TRBV12-4 | - | CASTPDGNQPQHF | TGTGCCAGCACCCCAGATGGCAATCAGCCCCAGCATTTT
TRBJ2-1 | TRBD2 | TRBV9 | - | CASSARGDRLNEQFF | TGTGCCAGCAGCGCCCGGGGGGACCGACTTAATGAGCAGTTCTTC
TRBJ2-5 | - | TRBV25-1 | - | CASSGFRAAGKETQYF | TGTGCCAGCTCTGGGTTTAGGGCCGCGGGTAAAGAGACCCAGTACTTC
TRBJ1-2 | - | TRBV19 | - | CASSSRPYGYTF | TGTGCCAGTAGTTCGCGGCCGTATGGCTACACCTTC
TRBJ2-2 | - | TRBV30 | - | CAWTGKGQGSGELFF | TGTGCCTGGACAGGGAAGGGGCAGGGATCCGGGGAGCTGTTTTTT
TRBJ2-3 | TRBD1 | TRBV19 | - | CASGDRGMSDTQYF | TGTGCCAGTGGGGACAGGGGTATGTCGGATACGCAGTATTTT
TRBJ1-1 | TRBD1 | TRBV2 | - | CASRGQVNTEAFF | TGTGCCAGCAGGGGACAGGTGAACACTGAAGCTTTCTTT
TRBJ1-5 | TRBD1 | TRBV7-9 | - | CASSRDRNNQPQHF | TGTGCCAGCAGTAGGGACAGAAACAATCAGCCCCAGCATTTT
TRBJ1-4 | - | TRBV18 | - | CASSPIRGPNEKLFF | TGTGCCAGCTCACCGATAAGGGGCCCAAATGAAAAACTGTTTTTT
TRBJ1-2 | TRBD1 | TRBV2 | - | CASSYDRGNGYTF | TGTGCCAGCAGTTACGACAGGGGCAACGGCTACACCTTC
TRBJ2-2 | TRBD1 | TRBV7-3 | - | CASSLVGTGRTGELFF | TGTGCCAGCAGCTTAGTGGGGACAGGGAGAACCGGGGAGCTGTTTTTT
TRBJ1-2 | TRBD1 | TRBV6-4 | - | CASSDSGTGGYGYTF | TGTGCCAGCAGTGACTCAGGGACAGGGGGCTATGGCTACACCTTC
TRBJ1-1 | - | TRBV5-1 | - | CASSPGGTEAFF | TGCGCCAGCAGCCCGGGAGGCACTGAAGCTTTCTTT
TRBJ1-5 | - | TRBV28 | - | CASTVFSNQPQHF | TGTGCCAGCACTGTATTTAGCAATCAGCCCCAGCATTTT
TRBJ2-3 | - | TRBV2 | once | CATRGPQKQYF | TGTGCCACCCGGGGTCCCCAGAAGCAGTATTTT
TRBJ1-2 | TRBD1 | TRBV19 | - | CASSTGQGGYGYTF | TGTGCCAGTAGTACGGGACAGGGCGGCTATGGCTACACCTTC
TRBJ2-7 | - | TRBV30 | - | CAWKDYSYEQYF | TGTGCCTGGAAGGACTACTCCTACGAGCAGTACTTC
TRBJ1-2 | - | TRBV28 | - | CASSLSGALANYGYTF | TGTGCCAGCAGTTTATCAGGGGCCCTAGCTAACTATGGCTACACCTTC
TRBJ1-2 | - | TRBV5-1 | - | CASSLIQGNNYGYTF | TGCGCCAGCAGCTTGATACAGGGAAATAACTATGGCTACACCTTC
TRBJ2-3 | - | TRBV9 | - | CASSVVTENTQYF | TGTGCCAGCAGCGTAGTTACAGAGAATACGCAGTATTTT
TRBJ1-2 | - | TRBV30 | - | CAWSGGTWDYGYTF | TGTGCCTGGAGTGGAGGCACTTGGGACTATGGCTACACCTTC
TRBJ1-1 | - | TRBV7-9 | - | CASSLKGGRTEAFF | TGTGCCAGCAGCTTAAAGGGAGGGAGGACTGAAGCTTTCTTT
TRBJ2-1 | TRBD2 | TRBV27 | - | CASSSLTSGGANEQFF | TGTGCCAGCAGTTCCCTGACTAGCGGGGGGGCCAATGAGCAGTTCTTC
TRBJ2-5 | TRBD2 | TRBV12-3/TRBV12-4 | - | CASRFGGAETQYF | TGTGCCAGCAGATTCGGGGGGGCCGAGACCCAGTACTTC
TRBJ1-6 | - | TRBV4-1 | - | CASSQDAGQRNSPLHF | TGCGCCAGCAGCCAAGATGCAGGACAGCGAAATTCACCCCTCCACTTT
TRBJ2-2 | - | TRBV12-3/TRBV12-4 | - | CASRGGELFF | TGTGCCAGCCGCGGCGGGGAGCTGTTTTTT
TRBJ1-2 | - | TRBV21-1 | once | CASSKSDWDRKNYGYTF | TGTGCCAGCAGCAAATCGGATTGGGACAGGAAGAACTATGGCTACACCTTC
TRBJ2-1 | - | TRBV21-1 | - | CASSNLDRAIATAYNEQFF | TGTGCCAGCAGCAATTTAGACAGGGCCATCGCGACGGCCTACAATGAGCAGTTCTTC
TRBJ2-2 | TRBD1 | TRBV5-1 | - | CASSLGTANTGELFF | TGCGCCAGCTCCCTCGGGACAGCGAACACCGGGGAGCTGTTTTTT
TRBJ1-4 | - | TRBV5-4 | - | CASSWNPRGGANEKLFF | TGTGCCAGCAGCTGGAACCCCAGGGGTGGGGCTAATGAAAAACTGTTTTTT
TRBJ1-6 | - | TRBV18 | - | CASSPPQGWGSPLHF | TGTGCCAGCTCACCACCGCAGGGGTGGGGTTCACCCCTCCACTTT
TRBJ1-2 | TRBD1 | TRBV7-9 | - | CASSHAGTAVLQGGYTF | TGTGCCAGCAGCCACGCAGGGACAGCCGTATTACAAGGTGGCTACACCTTC
TRBJ1-5 | - | TRBV3-1/TRBV3-2 | - | CASSADLRDPNQPQHF | TGTGCCAGCAGCGCTGACCTTCGGGATCCCAATCAGCCCCAGCATTTT
TRBJ1-2 | - | TRBV27 | - | CASRKPGDTYGYTF | TGTGCCAGCAGGAAACCAGGGGACACCTATGGCTACACCTTC
TRBJ1-1 | TRBD1 | TRBV3-1/TRBV3-2 | - | CASSPGTGTTEAFF | TGTGCCAGCAGCCCGGGGACAGGTACTACTGAAGCTTTCTTT
TRBJ1-4 | TRBD1 | TRBV7-9 | few | CASSLQGGAEKLFF | TGTGCCAGCAGCCTTCAGGGGGGAGCTGAAAAACTGTTTTTT
TRBJ1-2 | - | TRBV2 | - | CASSRNYGYTF | TGTGCCAGCAGTCGGAACTATGGCTACACCTTC
TRBJ2-1 | TRBD1 | TRBV27 | - | CASSSTPGTGPFNEQFF | TGTGCCAGCAGTTCCACTCCCGGGACAGGTCCTTTCAATGAGCAGTTCTTC
TRBJ2-1 | - | TRBV9 | - | CASSVAAGGNSEQFF | TGTGCCAGCAGCGTAGCGGCGGGCGGGAATAGTGAGCAGTTCTTC
TRBJ1-1 | - | TRBV11-2 | - | CASSTSTGIENTEAFF | TGTGCCAGCAGCACGTCGACAGGCATAGAGAACACTGAAGCTTTCTTT
TRBJ1-1 | - | TRBV2 | - | CASNLKGKNTEAFF | TGTGCCAGCAACCTGAAGGGGAAGAACACTGAAGCTTTCTTT
TRBJ1-5 | - | TRBV11-2 | - | CASSADWNQPQHF | TGTGCCAGCAGCGCAGATTGGAATCAGCCCCAGCATTTT
TRBJ1-6 | - | TRBV6-5 | - | CATKLVNSPLHF | TGTGCCACTAAGTTGGTTAATTCACCCCTCCACTTT
TRBJ1-1 | - | TRBV10-3 | few | CAIKGVDTEAFF | TGTGCCATCAAGGGGGTCGACACTGAAGCTTTCTTT
TRBJ2-1 | TRBD2 | TRBV7-6 | - | CASSLTGGTSYNEQFF | TGTGCCAGCAGCTTAACCGGGGGGACCTCCTACAATGAGCAGTTCTTC
TRBJ2-2 | - | TRBV5-6 | - | CASSYTGSIGELFF | TGTGCCAGCAGCTATACAGGGTCGATCGGGGAGCTGTTTTTT
TRBJ2-1 | TRBD2 | TRBV6-2/TRBV6-3 | few | CASSYGHLAGVWNEQFF | TGTGCCAGCAGTTACGGTCACCTAGCGGGGGTTTGGAATGAGCAGTTCTTC
TRBJ2-3 | - | TRBV19 | - | CASSWDSGGSDTQYF | TGTGCCAGTAGCTGGGACTCAGGAGGGTCAGATACGCAGTATTTT
TRBJ2-3 | - | TRBV12-5 | - | CASGLGREDTQYF | TGTGCTAGTGGTTTGGGACGGGAAGATACGCAGTATTTT